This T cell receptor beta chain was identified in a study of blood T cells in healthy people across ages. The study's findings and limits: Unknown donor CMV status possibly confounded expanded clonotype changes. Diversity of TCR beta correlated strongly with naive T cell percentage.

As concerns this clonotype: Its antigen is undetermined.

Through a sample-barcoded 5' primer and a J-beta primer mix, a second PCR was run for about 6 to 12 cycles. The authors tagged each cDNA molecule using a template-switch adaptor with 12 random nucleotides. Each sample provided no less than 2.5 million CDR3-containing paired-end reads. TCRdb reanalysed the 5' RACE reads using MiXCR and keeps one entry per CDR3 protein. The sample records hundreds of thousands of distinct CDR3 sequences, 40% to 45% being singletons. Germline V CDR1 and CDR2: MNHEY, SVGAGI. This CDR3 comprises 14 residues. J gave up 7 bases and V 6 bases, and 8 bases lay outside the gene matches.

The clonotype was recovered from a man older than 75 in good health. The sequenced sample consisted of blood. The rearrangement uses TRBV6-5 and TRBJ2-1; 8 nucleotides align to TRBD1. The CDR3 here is CASSPQGARNEQFF. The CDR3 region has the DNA TGTGCCAGCAGCCCCCAGGGGGCGCGTAATGAGCAGTTCTTC.